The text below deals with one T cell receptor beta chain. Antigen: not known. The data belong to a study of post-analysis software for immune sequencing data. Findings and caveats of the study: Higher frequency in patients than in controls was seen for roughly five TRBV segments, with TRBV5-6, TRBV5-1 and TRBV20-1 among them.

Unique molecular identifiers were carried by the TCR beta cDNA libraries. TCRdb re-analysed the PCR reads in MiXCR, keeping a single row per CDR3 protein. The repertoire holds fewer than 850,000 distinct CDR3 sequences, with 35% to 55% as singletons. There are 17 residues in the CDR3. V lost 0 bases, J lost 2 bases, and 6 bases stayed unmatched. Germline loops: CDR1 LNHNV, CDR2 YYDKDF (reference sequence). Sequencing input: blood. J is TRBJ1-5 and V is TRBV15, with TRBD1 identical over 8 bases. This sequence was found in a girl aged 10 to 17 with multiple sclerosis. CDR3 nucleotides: TGTGCCACCAGCAGAGATCAGGGGGCCCGAGGCAATCAGCCCCAGCATTTT. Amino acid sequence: CATSRDQGARGNQPQHF.